This T cell receptor (beta chain) was documented in a study of cytomegalovirus exposure and HLA in healthy donors (dated 2017 in TCRdb). Study-wide context: In an earlier analysis of 587 of the donors, about 270 Gb of sequence data and 90 million to 120 million unique TCR beta sequences from about 180 million T cells were reported. Using immunosequencing, the study profiled T cell repertoires from fewer than 700 subjects and related those repertoires to cytomegalovirus serostatus. A later analysis re-analyzed previously published TCR beta repertoires from about 730 donors and added high-resolution HLA genotyping to study TCR occurrence patterns. To predict cytomegalovirus infection status, the study combined high-throughput TCR immunosequencing, statistical association of individual TCRs with disease status, and machine learning. Every repertoire in the discovery cohort had been generated on one and the same sequencing platform. Genome-wide SNP genotypes for about 65% of the roughly 670 donors were used in a later genetic analysis, which treated that subset as a discovery cohort. Besides the first cohort of around 670 subjects, a separate validation cohort made up of roughly 130 different subjects was used. An earlier analysis of 587 of the donors applied high-throughput TCR beta sequencing to assess whether each TCR beta V gene segment acted as functional or pseudogenic. A handful of DR-DQ haplotypes were treated as single units for association and clustering because of strong linkage in the cohort. HLA typing covered class I and class II loci at four-digit resolution. Of the roughly 410 genotyped donors, 75% to 85% were placed in the genetic ancestry cluster associated with self-reported Caucasian donors. The number of typed donors differed by locus: 629-630 for A, B, C, DRB1 and DQB1; approximately 520 for DQA1; approximately 600 for DPA1; and around 450 for DPB1. Rather than drawing on any new phenotypic data, the later analysis identified candidate immune exposures from TCR beta sequences and the way those sequences occurred across donors. An early release covering more than 500 HLA-typed donors comprised about 310 gigabases of sequencing data and around 85 million unique TCR sequences. Donor age, sex, ethnicity and CMV serostatus were compiled together with the repertoire data. On average, 235,054 unique TCR beta nucleotide sequences were sequenced per donor among 300 to 500 genotyped donors of the cohort, with 15% to 20% of those sequences being non-productive. The aim of the study was to test whether cataloging public T cell receptors could identify signatures of past pathogen exposure.

General conclusions and limits of the study: A later analysis associated roughly 17,000 TCR beta sequences with specific HLA alleles at a false discovery rate of 0.05. The study listed 164 TCR beta chains as associated with cytomegalovirus. A cluster of highly shared sequence variants was judged likely to represent a technical artifact of the sequencing pipeline. Across donors, most TCR sequences were observed very rarely, whereas some public TCRs were present in many individuals. HLA typing was unavailable for some donors at each locus, so association tests used only the typed subset. Strong co-occurrence of HLA alleles, especially DR and DQ, made assigning TCR associations to individual alleles difficult. An earlier analysis of around 500 of the donors showed that most TCR beta V segments appeared in productive rearrangements either about 87% or about 30% of the time, which broadly matched IMGT annotations. Because counts were too low, about 18 rarely observed V segments, including chromosome 9 orphons, were excluded from the earlier analysis of about 500 of the donors. Cytomegalovirus status was reported to be diagnosed by the classifier with high specificity and sensitivity in both the original and validation cohorts. In a later analysis, HLA-associated TCR beta chains were found to be more clonally expanded and to have lower generation probabilities than equally common non-associated chains. Some IMGT-functional V segments, including TRBV6-2 and TRBV6-3, could not be distinguished by the 87-base-pair reads and were therefore excluded. This cohort had only TCR beta chains sequenced, and the lack of alpha or paired-chain data limited which features could be detected. A later analysis found that TCR association rates varied across HLA loci, with DRB1 alleles showing the most associated TCRs and HLA-C alleles the fewest. A later genetic analysis associated a missense DCLRE1C variant with V-gene and J-gene trimming of TCR beta chains, and an independent cohort replicated the association. The authors suggested that the approach could potentially be generalized to other disease states and immunological phenotypes. Compared with the approximately 710-donor mean, donors in an Asian-associated ancestry cluster had fewer N-insertions in productive TCRs, according to a later genetic analysis. A few of the identified cytomegalovirus-associated TCR beta chains were confirmed in vitro to be specific for cytomegalovirus antigens. Several of the top co-occurrence clusters appeared to be linked to parvovirus B19, influenza, CMV and Epstein-Barr virus, according to a later analysis. Linkage disequilibrium might explain the correlated functional status among segregating V segments, but an unknown experimental factor could not be ruled out. A later analysis found that most CMV-associated TCR beta chains appeared HLA-restricted, with HLA associations seemingly driven largely by CMV exposure. Presence/absence analyses assumed roughly uniform sequencing depth across donors, an assumption that may not hold. Immune exposure information for the cohort was limited to CMV serostatus. A further reported finding was that TCR beta sequences accurately predicted the HLA-A and HLA-B alleles for most subjects in the first cohort.

The junction carries 9 bases between V and J, which are trimmed by 4 bases and 5 bases respectively. CDR1 and CDR2 are read off the germline V gene as SGHTS and YDEGEE. The CDR3 runs 13 residues from the cysteine to the phenylalanine. The only DNA kept is the CDR3, 39 bases in frame from the first base. Library preparation used the immunoSEQ multiplex PCR assay. A mixture of 60 forward primers for TCR Vbeta segments and 13 reverse primers for TCR Jbeta segments was used in the multiplex PCR. The CDR3 region of rearranged TCR beta genes was amplified from genomic DNA with a multiplex PCR assay. The amplified TCR beta libraries were sequenced on the Illumina HiSeq System as 87-base-pair reads. Per the original workflow: A later analysis tallied tens of millions of unique TCR beta chains across the 666 repertoires, and approximately 12 million of those chains were shared by two or more donors. Raw reads were error-corrected and collapsed into unique sequences by a nearest-neighbor algorithm in which closely related sequences were merged to remove PCR and sequencing errors. To assign V, D and J gene segments, CDR3 sequences were aligned to IMGT reference sequences. For a sequence to be retained, at least a six-nucleotide match to both a V gene segment and a J gene segment was required. Rearrangements were classified as productive when the CDR3 lacked stop codons and remained in frame with V and J, and all other rearrangements were classified as non-productive. CDR3 was defined according to IMGT convention as the region running from the second conserved V-encoded cysteine to the conserved J-encoded phenylalanine. Sequences without an unambiguous match to a single V gene segment were excluded from the earlier analysis of about 630 of the donors. An earlier analysis of several hundred of the donors called V segments functional above 56.7% productive rearrangements and segregating when the between-donor standard deviation exceeded 5%. A statistical classification framework was built for diagnosing cytomegalovirus status from the catalog of TCR beta chain sequences. V and J gene assignment, in a later analysis, came from comparing TCR nucleotide sequences with IMGT/GENE-DB human TR gene sequences. The TCRdist pipeline was used in a later analysis to assign CDR3 sequences and most-parsimonious VDJ recombination scenarios. In a later analysis, every TCR beta chain was defined by the combination of its CDR3 amino acid sequence and its V-gene family, and reads without a unique V-gene family were dropped. As a way to deal with suspected cross-contamination and a sequencing artifact, a later analysis dropped more than 500 nucleotide sequences that were highly shared and had low generation probability. A later analysis calculated a clonal expansion index for each public chain from normalized within-repertoire ranks of inferred template counts. In a later analysis, generation probabilities were computed using a VDJ recombination model fitted to out-of-frame rearrangements, and the results were checked against IGoR. Hypergeometric tests were used in a later analysis to score TCR-TCR, TCR-HLA and TCR-CMV co-occurrence, with a repertoire-size bias correction applied to the TCR pairs. In a later analysis, false discovery rates were estimated by permuting HLA or CMV assignments 20 times. In a later analysis, co-occurring TCRs were grouped using DBSCAN, and TCRdist sequence similarity was added for clustering within HLA-allele-positive subsets. For co-occurrence clustering, repertoires with fewer than 30,000 or more than 120,000 public chains were excluded, along with four to six repertoires with anomalous nucleotide sharing. Imported from immuneACCESS, the table was reduced by TCRdb to in-frame sequences with V and J called. These copies leave out some clones; in studies compared against another copy, an unresolved V gene accounts for under half, and the cause of the remainder is not known. The DNA gave D and trimming, while V, J and clone size come from that table. Recorded for this sample are some 90,000 clones; under 85% of them occurred a single time. The ten largest clonotypes hold around 2.5% of the sample.

The cohort consisted of 666 healthy bone marrow donors. At the time of sampling, every cohort member was nominally healthy, though immune exposures that went unrecorded were likely present. The donor tested CMV seronegative, placing the donor among the 300 to 400 seronegative members of the cohort. Each donor provided a peripheral blood sample, and peripheral blood mononuclear cells were used for TCR beta sequencing. Genomic DNA was extracted from the blood cell samples with the Qiagen DNeasy Blood Extraction Kit. This clone was observed a few times. Its antigen is unknown. Per-base quality was not reported, and no clone a single base away is much larger than it.

The sequence came from a man aged 25-45 years in good health and CMV-seronegative. This chain joins TRBV5-8 to TRBJ2-2; the D gene assignment is ambiguous. The sample consisted of PBMCs. The nucleotides read TGTGCCAGCAGCCGCCCCGGGACCGGGGAGCTGTTTTTT. This translates into CASSRPGTGELFF.